The 19 T cell receptor beta chains reported below all come from one sample, sequenced in a study of blood T cell repertoires in COVID-19. TCRdb keeps only in-frame clones here, not all; method: immunoSEQ multiplex PCR. The top ten hold approximately 10% of the sample, which has around 300,000 clones, 80% to 90% seen once. The sequencing input was peripheral blood. The receptors stem from a woman between 65 and 79 years old with acute or convalescent COVID-19.

This chain connects TRBV7-2 to TRBJ2-1, with D maybe TRBD1 (6 bases). Deletions cut 5 bases from V and 12 bases from J, with 17 bases between. Germline assignment: CDR1 SGHTA and CDR2 FQGNSA. CDR3 length: 13 residues. CDR3 in DNA: TGTGCCAGCAGCCCGGACAGACAATATGGGCAGTTCTTC. Amino acids: CASSPDRQYGQFF.

The count of this clone is one. The rearrangement links TRBV28 to TRBJ2-5; 7 nucleotides match TRBD2. V was pared by 8 bases and J by 2 bases, with 5 bases of the junction left unmatched. The CDR3 covers 13 residues. Germline V gene lookup returns CDR1 MDHEN and CDR2 SYDVKM. The chain's CDR3 is CASSGRGQETQYF. The CDR3 nucleotides read TGTGCCAGCTCAGGGCGGGGGCAAGAGACCCAGTACTTC.

The chain is built from TRBV19 and TRBJ1-1; weak D call: TRBD1 (6 bases). The CDR3 spans 16 residues. Per the germline V gene, CDR1 is LNHDA and CDR2 is SQIVND (reference sequence). Deletions cut 2 bases from V and 4 bases from J, with 17 bases between. The CDR3 nucleotides are TGTGCCAGTAGTATAAGGGCGGCGGGGGCGGGCACTGAAGCTTTCTTT. As protein: CASSIRAAGAGTEAFF. Drawing the rest from reference TRBV19 and TRBJ1-1, the complete variable domain is DGGITQSPKYLFRKEGQNVTLSCEQNLNHDAMYWYRQDPGQGLRLIYYSQIVNDFQKGDIAEGYSVSREKKESFPLTVTSAQKNPTAFYLCASSIRAAGAGTEAFFGQGTRLTVV.

The V gene is TRBV18, the J gene TRBJ1-1, with D possibly matching TRBD1 (5 bases). CDR1 and CDR2 (germline): KGHSH, LQKENI. The ends were cut back, 6 bases at V and 5 bases at J, with 16 bases in the middle. The CDR3 loop spans 14 amino acids. In DNA form, the CDR3 reads TGTGCCAGCTCCCCGGAAGGGGTTAGGACTGAAGCTTTCTTT. This sequence encodes CASSPEGVRTEAFF.

As concerns this clone: The same CDR3 arises from other DNA sequences in this sample as well. The chain employs TRBV5-1 and TRBJ1-2, with D perhaps TRBD1 (5 bases). Trimming left V 1 base short and J 4 bases short, with 8 bases between. There are 13 residues in the CDR3. CDR1 SGHRS and CDR2 YFSETQ come from the germline V gene. The CDR3 is CASSLTGIYGYTF. The CDR3 nucleotides read TGCGCCAGCAGCTTGACAGGAATCTATGGCTACACCTTC.

This rearrangement joins TRBV7-8 to TRBJ2-7; 8 positions match TRBD2. CDR3 size: 15 residues. V gave up 3 bases and J gave up 6 bases; unmatched junction bases: 10. Germline loops: CDR1 SGHVS, CDR2 FQNEAQ. CDR3: CASSFGSSGGPEQYF. In DNA, the CDR3 is TGTGCCAGCAGCTTCGGTAGTTCGGGGGGGCCCGAGCAGTACTTC.

The chain carries TRBV30 and TRBJ2-2, with 9 bases that match TRBD1. The CDR3 is 15 residues long. The ends lost 0 bases at V and 4 bases at J; junction bases unmatched: 3. The germline CDR1 and CDR2 sequences are GTSNPN and SVGIG (reference sequence). The CDR3 sequence: CAWSVGQGRTGELFF. The CDR3, as DNA: TGTGCCTGGAGTGTGGGACAGGGTCGCACCGGGGAGCTGTTTTTT.

The chain joins TRBV7-9 to TRBJ1-1; D possibly corresponds to TRBD1 (6 bases). Trimming took off 5 bases at V and 1 base at J, with 11 bases between the two ends. This CDR3 comprises 14 residues. Per germline, CDR1 SEHNR and CDR2 FQNEAQ (reference sequence). The DNA for the CDR3 is TGTGCCAGCAGCGCGGAGACAGGGAACACTGAAGCTTTCTTT. Protein product: CASSAETGNTEAFF.

V gene TRBV3-1 (or the pseudogene TRBV3-2) combines with J gene TRBJ2-5; D is perhaps TRBD1 (5 bases). V was pared by 2 bases and J by 1 base, with 11 bases between. Germline loops: CDR1 LGHDT, CDR2 YNNKEL (reference sequence). The CDR3 is 15 residues long. CDR3 sequence: CASSQPQGGQETQYF. DNA for the CDR3: TGTGCCAGCAGCCAACCTCAGGGTGGCCAAGAGACCCAGTACTTC.

CDR3 sequence: CASRAMGLSIGYTF. The CDR3 region has the DNA TGTGCCAGTAGAGCGATGGGACTTTCGATCGGCTACACCTTC. This chain joins TRBV19 and TRBJ1-2, with a weak D call TRBD1 (5 bases). The V end was cut by 6 bases, the J end by 8 bases, with 19 bases between. The CDR3 has 14 residues. Looked up from germline, CDR1 is LNHDA and CDR2 is SQIVND (reference sequence). The entire variable domain, with the rest obtained from reference TRBV19 and TRBJ1-2, is as follows: DGGITQSPKYLFRKEGQNVTLSCEQNLNHDAMYWYRQDPGQGLRLIYYSQIVNDFQKGDIAEGYSVSREKKESFPLTVTSAQKNPTAFYLCASRAMGLSIGYTFGSGTRLTVV.

This clone was picked up one time. V gene TRBV10-2 combines with J gene TRBJ2-2, with D maybe TRBD2 (6 bases). Trimming pared 3 bases from V and 3 bases from J, leaving 11 bases between. There are 15 residues in the CDR3. The germline V gene has CDR1 WSHSY and CDR2 SAAADI. Here the CDR3 reads CASSERGRYTGELFF. CDR3 bases: TGCGCCAGCAGTGAACGGGGGAGATACACCGGGGAGCTGTTTTTT.

The V gene is TRBV18, the J gene TRBJ2-3; a possible D gene is TRBD2 (5 bases). The CDR3 totals 13 residues. The germline V gene has CDR1 KGHSH and CDR2 LQKENI. V shed 3 bases and J shed 5 bases, with 9 bases lying between them. CDR3 protein: CASSPREGDTQYF. In DNA, the CDR3 is TGTGCCAGCTCACCGCGTGAGGGAGATACGCAGTATTTT. Using reference TRBV18 and TRBJ2-3 for the parts outside the CDR3, the full variable domain is NAGVMQNPRHLVRRRGQEARLRCSPMKGHSHVYWYRQLPEEGLKFMVYLQKENIIDESGMPKERFSAEFPKEGPSILRIQQVVRGDSAAYFCASSPREGDTQYFGPGTRLTVL.

This rearrangement joins TRBV7-9 to TRBJ2-3; TRBD2 aligns across 9 bases. The trim removed 5 bases at V and 6 bases at J, leaving 9 bases unmatched. The CDR3 is made up of 15 amino acids. Germline V gene lookup returns CDR1 SEHNR and CDR2 FQNEAQ (reference sequence). CDR3 region: CASSSLAGRRDTQYF. CDR3 nucleotides: TGTGCCAGCAGCAGTCTAGCGGGGCGACGGGATACGCAGTATTTT.

V usage is TRBV19 and J usage is TRBJ2-1; D perhaps matches TRBD1 (6 bases). V dropped 7 bases and J dropped 7 bases, with 17 bases sitting between them. The CDR3 loop spans 14 amino acids. CDR1 and CDR2 from the germline V gene are LNHDA and SQIVND (reference sequence). The CDR3 here is CASKETGPLNEQFF. CDR3 sequence (DNA): TGTGCCAGTAAAGAGACAGGCCCGTTAAATGAGCAGTTCTTC.

V is TRBV27 and J is TRBJ1-1; the D is unclear. CDR1 is MNHEY and CDR2 is SMNVEV in the germline V gene (reference sequence). Trimming stripped 5 bases from V and 11 bases from J, with 18 bases between. The CDR3 consists of 13 residues. The DNA for the CDR3 is TGTGCCAGCAGTCCCACAGTCCTCAGCCCCGCTTTCTTT. Amino acid sequence: CASSPTVLSPAFF.

The rearrangement joins TRBV7-2 to TRBJ2-2; maybe TRBD2 (6 bases). CDR1 SGHTA and CDR2 FQGNSA come from the germline V gene. This CDR3 is 16 amino acids long. V was pared by 5 bases and J by 8 bases, with 21 bases between. This CDR3 reads CASSPIAAGSKGELFF. CDR3 bases: TGTGCCAGCAGCCCAATAGCGGCGGGGTCCAAGGGGGAGCTGTTTTTT.

The rearrangement uses TRBV7-2 and TRBJ1-1, with TRBD1 identical over 7 bases. The CDR3 is 11 amino acids. Per germline, CDR1 SGHTA and CDR2 FQGNSA. V was pared by 5 bases and J by 7 bases, with 1 base of the junction left unmatched. CDR3 in DNA: TGTGCCAGCAGCCGACAGGGTGAAGCTTTCTTT. It is translated as CASSRQGEAFF.

This chain uses TRBV2 with TRBJ2-3; D is unresolved. The V gene's germline CDR1 is SNHLY and CDR2 FYNNEI. The CDR3 spans 11 residues. The V end lost 5 bases, the J end lost 4 bases, and 4 bases lay between the germline ends. The CDR3 reads CASSPADTQYF. Here the CDR3 DNA reads TGTGCCAGCAGTCCGGCAGATACGCAGTATTTT.

In its sample, this clone was seen a few times. This rearrangement joins TRBV5-6 to TRBJ2-1, with 9 nucleotides matching TRBD1. V dropped 1 base and J dropped 7; count of bases not matched to a gene: 3. The CDR3 loop spans 14 amino acids. Per germline, CDR1 SGHDT and CDR2 YYEEEE. CDR3 nucleotides: TGTGCCAGCAGCTTGACAGGGGGCTTGAATGAGCAGTTCTTC. Translated: CASSLTGGLNEQFF.